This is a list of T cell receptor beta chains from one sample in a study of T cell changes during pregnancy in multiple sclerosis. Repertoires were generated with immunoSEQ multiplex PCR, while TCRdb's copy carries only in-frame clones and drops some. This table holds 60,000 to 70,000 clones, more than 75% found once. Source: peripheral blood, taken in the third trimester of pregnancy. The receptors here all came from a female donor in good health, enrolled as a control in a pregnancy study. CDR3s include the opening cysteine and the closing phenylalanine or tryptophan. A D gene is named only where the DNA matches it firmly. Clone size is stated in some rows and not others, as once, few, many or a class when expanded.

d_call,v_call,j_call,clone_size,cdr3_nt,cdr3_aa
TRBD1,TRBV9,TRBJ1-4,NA,TGTGCCAGCAGCGCCTACCGGGACAGGCGGGATTTAAATGAAAAACTGTTTTTT,CASSAYRDRRDLNEKLFF
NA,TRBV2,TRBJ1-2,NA,TGTGCCAGCAGTGAAATAGAACAGTTTATTGGCTACACCTTC,CASSEIEQFIGYTF
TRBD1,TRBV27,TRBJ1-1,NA,TGTGCCAGCAGTTTAGTGGGCGGGACAGGGAACACTGAAGCTTTCTTT,CASSLVGGTGNTEAFF
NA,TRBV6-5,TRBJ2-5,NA,TGTGCCAGCAGTTACTCGAGCGGTAAGGAGGAGACCCAGTACTTC,CASSYSSGKEETQYF
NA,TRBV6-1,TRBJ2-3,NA,TGTGCCAGCAGTGAAGCCGACAGGCGGAGGGATACGCAGTATTTT,CASSEADRRRDTQYF
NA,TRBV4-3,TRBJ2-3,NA,TGCGCCAGCAGCCAAGATCGAGGCGGGCCGCGGGCGGCGCAGTATTTT,CASSQDRGGPRAAQYF
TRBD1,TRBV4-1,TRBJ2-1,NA,TGCGCCAGCAGCCATAACAGGGGGAGCTCCTACAATGAGCAGTTCTTC,CASSHNRGSSYNEQFF
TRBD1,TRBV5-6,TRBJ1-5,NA,TGTGCCAGCAGCTTGTGGACAGGCTATAGCAATCAGCCCCAGCATTTT,CASSLWTGYSNQPQHF
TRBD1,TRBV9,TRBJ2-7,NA,TGTGCCAGCAGCGCGACAGGGGAAACCTACGAGCAGTACTTC,CASSATGETYEQYF
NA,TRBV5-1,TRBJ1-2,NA,TGCGCCAGCAGACCGACAGAGAACAACCATTATGGCTACACCTTC,CASRPTENNHYGYTF
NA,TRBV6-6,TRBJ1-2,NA,TGTGCCAGCAGTTACTTGACAGAGCGGGGATCGGGCTACACCTTC,CASSYLTERGSGYTF
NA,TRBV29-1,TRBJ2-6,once,TGCAGCGTTGAAGACCGTACAGGTTCTGGGGCCAACGTCCTGACTTTC,CSVEDRTGSGANVLTF
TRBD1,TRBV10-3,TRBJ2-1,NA,TGTGCCATCGGGACAGGTGAGCCGGATGAGCAGTTCTTC,CAIGTGEPDEQFF
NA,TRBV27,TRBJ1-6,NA,TGTGCCAGCGGGGGGGCTGGGAGCTCCTATAATTCACCCCTCCACTTT,CASGGAGSSYNSPLHF